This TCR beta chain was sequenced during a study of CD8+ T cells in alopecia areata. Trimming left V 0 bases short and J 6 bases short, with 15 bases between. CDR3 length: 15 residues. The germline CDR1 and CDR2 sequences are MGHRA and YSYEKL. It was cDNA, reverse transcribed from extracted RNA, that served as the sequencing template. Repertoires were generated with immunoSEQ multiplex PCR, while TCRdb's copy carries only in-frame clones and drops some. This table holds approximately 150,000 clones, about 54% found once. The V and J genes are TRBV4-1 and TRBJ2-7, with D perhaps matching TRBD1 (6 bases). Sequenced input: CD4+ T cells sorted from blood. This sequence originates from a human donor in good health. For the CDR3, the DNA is TGCGCCAGCAGCCAAGATGGCCAGGGGTATGGCGAGCAGTACTTC. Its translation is CASSQDGQGYGEQYF.